These T cell receptor beta chains were read from a single sample in a study of PD-1 blockade in classical Hodgkin lymphoma. Only in-frame clones appear in the TCRdb table, and some are missing; sequencing was by immunoSEQ multiplex PCR. The data contain some 86,000 clones, 90% of them singletons. The material was peripheral blood mononuclear cells (PBMCs), obtained before the fourth cycle of nivolumab. Receptors originate from a human donor with classical Hodgkin lymphoma. CDR3s include the opening cysteine and the closing phenylalanine or tryptophan. Each record gives: D gene, V gene, clone size, J gene, CDR3 protein, CDR3 DNA. The D gene is left open where the match is weak. Rows may omit the clone size; those that give it use once, few, many or a size class.

.,TRBV7-7,.,TRBJ2-1,CASSLEGWGAPYNEQFF,TGTGCCAGCAGCTTAGAGGGGTGGGGAGCCCCTTACAATGAGCAGTTCTTC
.,TRBV5-4,.,TRBJ1-6,CASSLQGRADNSPLHF,TGTGCCAGCAGCTTGCAAGGGCGGGCAGATAATTCACCCCTCCACTTT
.,TRBV20-1,.,TRBJ1-2,CSAGVGYTF,TGCAGTGCGGGCGTTGGCTACACCTTC
.,TRBV27,.,TRBJ2-2,CASSPVGGPDLGANTGELFF,TGTGCCAGCAGCCCCGTCGGAGGGCCAGACCTTGGGGCGAACACCGGGGAGCTGTTTTTT
TRBD2,TRBV7-2,.,TRBJ2-1,CASRRGLAGPWDDEQFF,TGTGCCAGCAGACGAGGACTAGCGGGGCCTTGGGACGATGAGCAGTTCTTC
TRBD1,TRBV19,.,TRBJ1-2,CASTRDREYGYTF,TGTGCCAGTACCCGGGACAGGGAGTATGGCTACACCTTC
.,TRBV6-6,once,TRBJ2-1,CASSPGGEQFF,TGTGCCAGCAGCCCCGGAGGTGAGCAGTTCTTC
.,TRBV5-5,.,TRBJ2-3,CASSTKKSSTDTQYF,TGTGCCAGCAGCACCAAGAAATCTAGCACAGATACGCAGTATTTT
.,TRBV19,.,TRBJ2-6,CASSLTRVTGSEFGANVLTF,TGTGCCAGTAGTCTGACTCGAGTTACAGGGTCCGAATTTGGGGCCAACGTCCTGACTTTC
TRBD2,TRBV6-5,.,TRBJ2-3,CASSVTSGGAGTQYF,TGTGCCAGCAGTGTCACTAGCGGGGGGGCCGGAACGCAGTATTTT
.,TRBV11-3,few,TRBJ1-1,CASSLWGESEAFF,TGTGCCAGCAGCTTATGGGGGGAGAGTGAAGCTTTCTTT
TRBD1,TRBV7-2,.,TRBJ1-1,CASSWRTGGHTEAFF,TGTGCCAGCAGCTGGCGGACAGGGGGACACACTGAAGCTTTCTTT
TRBD1,TRBV11-2,.,TRBJ1-6,CASSPRTGDSSPLHF,TGTGCCAGCAGCCCTCGGACAGGGGACAGTTCACCCCTCCACTTT
TRBD1,TRBV2,.,TRBJ2-5,CASTRTGPQETQYF,TGTGCCAGCACAAGGACAGGGCCCCAAGAGACCCAGTACTTC
TRBD1,TRBV19,.,TRBJ2-2,CASSSTGDTGELFF,TGTGCCAGTAGTTCGACAGGGGACACCGGGGAGCTGTTTTTT
.,TRBV7-2,.,TRBJ2-5,CASSLVSERRETQYF,TGTGCCAGCAGCTTAGTATCGGAGAGGCGGGAGACCCAGTACTTC
.,TRBV15,.,TRBJ2-5,CATSRDSVRAETQYF,TGTGCCACCAGCAGAGATTCGGTCAGGGCAGAGACCCAGTACTTC
TRBD1,TRBV25-1,.,TRBJ1-2,CASSEGQGAKNYGYTF,TGTGCCAGCAGTGAGGGACAGGGGGCGAAGAACTATGGCTACACCTTC
.,TRBV21-1,.,TRBJ2-7,CANRKLALPPYEQYF,TGTGCCAACAGAAAGCTGGCCTTACCACCTTACGAGCAGTACTTC
.,TRBV10-3,.,TRBJ2-3,CATTGLSTDTQYF,TGTGCCACCACAGGGCTTAGCACAGATACGCAGTATTTT
.,TRBV14,.,TRBJ2-2,CASSPRHYTGELFF,TGTGCCAGCAGCCCCCGACATTACACCGGGGAGCTGTTTTTT
TRBD1,TRBV30,.,TRBJ1-2,CAWTGQGDGYTF,TGTGCCTGGACTGGACAGGGGGATGGCTACACCTTC
.,TRBV27,once,TRBJ1-2,CASSFSYGNYGYTF,TGTGCCAGCAGTTTTTCCTACGGAAACTATGGCTACACCTTC
.,TRBV7-9,.,TRBJ2-7,CASSSNAQGGSYEQYF,TGTGCCAGCAGCTCAAACGCCCAGGGGGGCTCCTACGAGCAGTACTTC
.,TRBV5-4,.,TRBJ1-2,CASSSEGLSRF,TGTGCCAGCAGCTCCGAGGGACTCTCCCGCTTC
.,TRBV7-2,.,TRBJ1-2,CASSLQGREYGYTF,TGTGCCAGCAGCTTACAGGGCAGGGAATATGGCTACACCTTC
.,TRBV7-6,.,TRBJ2-6,CASSLGYGANVLTF,TGTGCCAGCAGCTTAGGTTATGGGGCCAACGTCCTGACTTTC
.,TRBV4-2,.,TRBJ1-1,CASSQEWTFF,TGTGCCAGCAGCCAAGAATGGACTTTCTTT
.,TRBV7-9,.,TRBJ1-2,CASSANIDGYTF,TGTGCCAGCAGCGCCAACATTGATGGCTACACCTTC
.,TRBV6-6,.,TRBJ1-2,CASSYSGESYTF,TGTGCCAGCAGTTACTCGGGGGAAAGCTACACCTTC
TRBD1,TRBV15,.,TRBJ1-1,CATTPGTGVYTEAFF,TGTGCCACCACTCCCGGGACAGGGGTGTACACTGAAGCTTTCTTT
TRBD1,TRBV2,.,TRBJ1-1,CASRGGTGWNTEAFF,TGTGCCAGCCGGGGAGGGACAGGGTGGAACACTGAAGCTTTCTTT
.,TRBV29-1,.,TRBJ2-5,CSVTTSRETQYF,TGCAGCGTAACAACATCGAGGGAGACCCAGTACTTC
.,TRBV7-2,.,TRBJ2-7,CASSFGRGYEQYF,TGTGCCAGCAGCTTTGGCCGGGGCTACGAGCAGTACTTC
TRBD2,TRBV4-3,.,TRBJ2-1,CASVRDRGGHSNEQFF,TGCGCCAGCGTCCGGGACCGGGGGGGTCACTCCAATGAGCAGTTCTTC
.,TRBV19,.,TRBJ1-2,CASSIPFSRRRGYTF,TGTGCCAGTAGTATTCCCTTCAGCCGGCGGCGTGGCTACACCTTC
.,TRBV27,once,TRBJ1-5,CASRAPQGPQHF,TGTGCCAGCAGAGCCCCCCAAGGGCCCCAGCATTTT
.,TRBV9,.,TRBJ1-3,CASSTSGASGNTIYF,TGTGCCAGCAGCACCTCGGGCGCATCTGGAAACACCATATATTTT
.,TRBV7-6,.,TRBJ2-3,CASSPNSPSTDTQYF,TGTGCCAGCAGCCCCAACAGCCCCAGCACAGATACGCAGTATTTT
TRBD2,TRBV12-5,.,TRBJ2-2,CASGLVMVGREHMNTGELFF,TGTGCTAGTGGTTTGGTAATGGTAGGGAGGGAACACATGAACACCGGGGAGCTGTTTTTT
.,TRBV7-2,.,TRBJ1-6,CAVSRRRPYNSPLHF,TGTGCCGTTTCCAGACGGCGGCCCTATAATTCACCCCTCCACTTT
TRBD2,TRBV5-1,.,TRBJ2-3,CASSPSSGGTHGSTDTQYF,TGCGCCAGCAGCCCTTCTAGCGGGGGGACCCATGGAAGCACAGATACGCAGTATTTT
TRBD2,TRBV20-1,once,TRBJ2-7,CSCAGVYEQYF,TGCAGCTGCGCGGGGGTCTACGAGCAGTACTTC
.,TRBV2,.,TRBJ2-5,CASIVGKTQYF,TGTGCCAGCATAGTGGGGAAGACCCAGTACTTC
.,TRBV10-3,.,TRBJ1-5,CAISDDFQGYQPQHF,TGTGCCATCAGTGATGACTTCCAGGGGTATCAGCCCCAGCATTTT
.,TRBV5-1,.,TRBJ2-7,CASSLAGQGQIEQYF,TGCGCCAGCAGCTTGGCCGGGCAGGGCCAAATCGAGCAGTACTTC
TRBD1,TRBV27,.,TRBJ1-5,CASSEGTGNAYSNQPQHF,TGTGCCAGCAGTGAAGGGACAGGGAATGCTTATAGCAATCAGCCCCAGCATTTT
.,TRBV28,.,TRBJ2-5,CASFTRGRGHQETQYF,TGTGCCAGCTTTACTCGAGGCAGGGGCCACCAAGAGACCCAGTACTTC
TRBD1,TRBV13,once,TRBJ1-6,CASSLGPDRVNSPLHF,TGTGCCAGCAGCTTAGGTCCAGACAGGGTGAATTCACCCCTCCACTTT
.,TRBV28,.,TRBJ1-4,CASSITGRGEKLFF,TGTGCCAGCAGTATAACAGGGAGAGGGGAAAAACTGTTTTTT
TRBD1,TRBV19,.,TRBJ2-1,CASSWDREISYNEQFF,TGTGCCAGTAGTTGGGACAGGGAGATCTCCTACAATGAGCAGTTCTTC